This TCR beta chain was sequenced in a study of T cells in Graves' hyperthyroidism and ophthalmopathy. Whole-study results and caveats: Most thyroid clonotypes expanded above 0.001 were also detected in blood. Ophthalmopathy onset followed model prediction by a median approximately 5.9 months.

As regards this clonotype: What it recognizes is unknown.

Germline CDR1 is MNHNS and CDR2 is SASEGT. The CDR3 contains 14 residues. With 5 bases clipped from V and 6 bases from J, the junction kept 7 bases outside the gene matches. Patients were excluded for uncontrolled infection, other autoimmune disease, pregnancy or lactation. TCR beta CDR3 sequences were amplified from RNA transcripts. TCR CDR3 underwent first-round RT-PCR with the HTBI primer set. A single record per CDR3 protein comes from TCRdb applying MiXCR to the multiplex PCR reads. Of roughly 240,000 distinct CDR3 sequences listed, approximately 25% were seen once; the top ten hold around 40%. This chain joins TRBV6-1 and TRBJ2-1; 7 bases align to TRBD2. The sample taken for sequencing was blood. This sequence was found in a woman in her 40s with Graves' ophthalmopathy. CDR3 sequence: CASSQSGTGNEQFF. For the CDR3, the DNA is TGTGCCAGCAGTCAAAGCGGGACGGGCAATGAGCAGTTCTTC.